Sequencing of this TCR beta chain was carried out in a study of T cells in Graves' hyperthyroidism and ophthalmopathy. CDR3 length: 16 residues. Trimming cost V 5 bases and J 12 bases; bases outside gene matches: 12. Amplified TCR beta CDR3 regions came from RNA transcripts. When the TCR CDR3 underwent first-round RT-PCR, the HTBI primer set was used. TCRdb ran MiXCR on the multiplex PCR reads and lists one entry per CDR3 protein. The sample includes 350,000 to 450,000 distinct CDR3 sequences, over 12% of them seen just once. This receptor was identified in a man aged 50-59 years with Graves' ophthalmopathy. Sample: blood. The chain has TRBV12-3 or TRBV12-4 and TRBJ2-1; 14 bases are shared with TRBD2. CDR3 DNA sequence: TGTGCCAGCAGTCCGGGAGGGACTAGCGGGAGATCTTCGCAGTTCTTC. This codes for CASSPGGTSGRSSQFF.